A single T cell receptor (beta chain) is shown here with its context. These data come from a study of blood T cell repertoires in COVID-19. TCRdb keeps only in-frame clones here, not all; method: immunoSEQ multiplex PCR. The data contain some 160,000 clones, just under 90% of them seen just once; the ten biggest clones take up about 9.4%. After removal of 4 bases from V and 4 bases from J, the junction contained 14 bases not matched to a gene. In germline, CDR1 is SGHRS, CDR2 YFSETQ. The CDR3 is 17 residues long. Material for sequencing was peripheral blood. The clonotype comes from a woman in her sixties or seventies with COVID-19, enrolled during active disease. The chain combines TRBV5-1 with TRBJ2-7, with TRBD1 identical over 10 bases. CDR3 bases: TGCGCCAGCAGCGTGGCCACCGGGACAGGGGAGATATACGAGCAGTACTTC. Protein sequence: CASSVATGTGEIYEQYF.